This T cell receptor (beta chain) emerged from a study of CD8+CD57+ T cells in acquired aplastic anemia. The V end was cut by 4 bases, the J end by 0 bases, with 9 bases between. Germline-derived CDR1 and CDR2 are SQVTM and ANQGSEA. This CDR3 spans 13 amino acids. Both TCR beta VDJ combination and CDR3 sequence profiling were carried out. Genomic DNA was the template for this profiling. Via MiXCR, TCRdb re-called the reads, giving one row per CDR3 protein. The table has about 470,000 distinct CDR3 sequences, more than 25% seen once; the top ten hold roughly 0.8%. This clonotype was counted many times. Patients picked for sequencing had shown CD8+CD57+ cell expansion detected by flow cytometry. Every patient presented with severe acquired aplastic anemia. Patient blood was sampled before any therapy had been received.

The TCR sequence derives from a human donor with aplastic anemia. Source material: sorted CD4+, CD8+, or CD8+CD57+ T cells (not recorded which) from PBMCs. This chain links TRBV29-1 with TRBJ1-2; D is ambiguous. This CDR3 is CSVAGGPNYGYTF. For the CDR3, the DNA is TGCAGCGTTGCAGGAGGGCCTAACTATGGCTACACCTTC.